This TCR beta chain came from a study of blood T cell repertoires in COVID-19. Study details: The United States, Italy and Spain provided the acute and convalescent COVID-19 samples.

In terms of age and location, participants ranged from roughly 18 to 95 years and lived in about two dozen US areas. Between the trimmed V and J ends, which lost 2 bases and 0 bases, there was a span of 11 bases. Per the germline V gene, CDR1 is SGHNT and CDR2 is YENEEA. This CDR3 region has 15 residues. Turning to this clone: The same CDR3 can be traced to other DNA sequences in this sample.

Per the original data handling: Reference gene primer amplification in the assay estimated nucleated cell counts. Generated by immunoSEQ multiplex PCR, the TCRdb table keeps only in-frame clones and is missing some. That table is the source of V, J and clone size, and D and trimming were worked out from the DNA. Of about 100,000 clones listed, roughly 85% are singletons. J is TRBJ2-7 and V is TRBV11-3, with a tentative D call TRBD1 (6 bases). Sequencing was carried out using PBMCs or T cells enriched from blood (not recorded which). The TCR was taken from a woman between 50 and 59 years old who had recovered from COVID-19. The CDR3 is CASSLSGASSYEQYF. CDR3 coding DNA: TGTGCCAGCAGCTTATCAGGGGCCTCCTCCTACGAGCAGTACTTC.